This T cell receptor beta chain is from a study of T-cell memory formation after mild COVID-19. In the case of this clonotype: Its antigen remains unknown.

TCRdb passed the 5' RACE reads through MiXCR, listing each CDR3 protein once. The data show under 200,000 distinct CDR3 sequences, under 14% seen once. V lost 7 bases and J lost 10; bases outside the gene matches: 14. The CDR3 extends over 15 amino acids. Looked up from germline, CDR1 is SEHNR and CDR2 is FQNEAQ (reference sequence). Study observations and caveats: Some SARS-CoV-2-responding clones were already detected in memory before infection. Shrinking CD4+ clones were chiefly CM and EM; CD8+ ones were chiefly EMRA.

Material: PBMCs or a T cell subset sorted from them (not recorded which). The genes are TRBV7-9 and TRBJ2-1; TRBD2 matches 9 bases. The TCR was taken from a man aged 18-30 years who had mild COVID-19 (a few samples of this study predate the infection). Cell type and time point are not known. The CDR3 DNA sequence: TGTGCCAGCACCCGAATCGGCGGGGGGGCCGGCGAGCAGTTCTTC. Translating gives CASTRIGGGAGEQFF.